Following are 27 T cell receptor beta chains from one sample sequenced in a study of T-cell reconstitution after alpha-beta-depleted transplantation in children. Unique molecular identifiers were incorporated into the prepared TCRbeta library. TCRdb itself ran the PCR reads through MiXCR, one entry per CDR3 protein. This sample has about 600,000 distinct CDR3 sequences, with about 23% found just once. Sequencing used PBMCs, mostly from graft donor cells, obtained 360 days after TCRalphabeta/CD19-depleted stem cell transplant. These receptors all come from a boy less than two years old who had a stem cell transplant for acute myeloid leukemia, so the T cells may come from the graft donor.

This chain uses TRBV29-1 with TRBJ1-1; D not resolved. Trimming took 0 bases from V and 2 from J, leaving 13 bases between them. Germline V gene data show CDR1 as SQVTM and CDR2 as ANQGSEA. There are 15 residues in the CDR3. The CDR3 DNA is TGCAGCGTTGAAGATCTGGCGGGCCCTAACACTGAAGCTTTCTTT. Protein sequence: CSVEDLAGPNTEAFF.

The chain recombines TRBV12-3 or TRBV12-4 with TRBJ2-7; TRBD1 matches 7 bases. The V gene end was trimmed by 5 bases and the J gene end by 6 bases; junction bases not matched to a gene: 4. The CDR3 sequence is 12 residues long. As DNA, the CDR3 is TGTGCCAGCAGTCCCGGGACAGCCGAGCAGTACTTC. Translated, it gives CASSPGTAEQYF.

The chain recombines TRBV7-2 with TRBJ2-5, with a possible D match to TRBD2 (6 bases). CDR1 and CDR2 from the germline V gene are SGHTA and FQGNSA. V lost 0 bases and J lost 0, with 14 bases in between. The CDR3 extends over 17 amino acids. The CDR3 nucleotides are TGTGCCAGCAGCTTAGCGCGGGGCGGGCAGTACCAAGAGACCCAGTACTTC. The encoded protein is CASSLARGGQYQETQYF.

The V and J genes are TRBV5-1 and TRBJ2-1; perhaps D is TRBD1 or TRBD2 (6 bases each). Trimming took off 0 bases at V and 4 bases at J, with 11 bases between the two ends. Germline lookup yields CDR1 SGHRS and CDR2 YFSETQ. This CDR3 has 15 residues. The CDR3 reads CASSLGGTPYNEQFF. The CDR3 nucleotides read TGCGCCAGCAGCTTGGGCGGGACACCTTACAATGAGCAGTTCTTC.

The sample holds many counts of this clonotype. This chain connects TRBV29-1 to TRBJ2-4; the D gene could be TRBD1 or TRBD2 (6 bases each). The CDR3 extends over 13 amino acids. The ends were cut back, 4 bases at V and 7 bases at J, with 14 bases in the middle. CDR1 SQVTM and CDR2 ANQGSEA come from the germline V gene. The CDR3: CSVGWGAGNIQYF. CDR3 nucleotides: TGCAGCGTTGGCTGGGGGGCAGGGAACATTCAGTACTTC.

The sample holds a few counts of this clonotype. The rearrangement joins TRBV25-1 to TRBJ1-2; D ambiguous. Trimming removed 3 bases at V and 5 bases at J, with 31 bases between. This CDR3 has 20 amino acids. In germline, CDR1 is MGHDK, CDR2 SYGVNS. CDR3 sequence reads: CASSDSEVLTTREPEYGYTF. The CDR3 DNA sequence: TGTGCCAGCAGTGATTCAGAGGTTTTAACAACGAGGGAACCCGAATATGGCTACACCTTC.

The rearrangement links TRBV20-1 to TRBJ2-4; the match to TRBD2 covers 7 bases. CDR3 length equals 12 residues. V trimming: 3 bases; J trimming: 6 bases; junction bases outside the gene matches: 2. Per germline, CDR1 DFQATT and CDR2 SNEGSKA (reference sequence). In DNA form, the CDR3 reads TGCAGTGCTAGGGGGGAGGGAAACATTCAGTACTTC. This translates into CSARGEGNIQYF.

This chain links TRBV20-1 with TRBJ2-7, with TRBD2 matching over 12 bases. Germline trimming cut 0 bases from V and 6 bases from J; bases unmatched to any gene: 12. Germline lookup yields CDR1 DFQATT and CDR2 SNEGSKA (reference sequence). CDR3 length equals 17 residues. The CDR3 nucleotides are TGCAGTGCTAGAGATCTCTTACTAGCGGGGGGTACGGGCGAGCAGTACTTC. It specifies CSARDLLLAGGTGEQYF.

The genes are TRBV5-5 and TRBJ2-5, with 8 bases aligning to TRBD1. Germline V lookup: CDR1 SGHKS, CDR2 YYEKEE (reference sequence). The junction had 3 bases not matched to a gene; V was cut back by 4 bases and J by 1 base. This CDR3 region has 14 residues. The chain's CDR3 is CASSHGTGQETQYF. The CDR3 coding sequence is TGTGCCAGCAGCCACGGGACAGGCCAAGAGACCCAGTACTTC. The variable domain in full, with the rest retrieved from reference TRBV5-5 and TRBJ2-5, is DAGVTQSPTHLIKTRGQQVTLRCSPISGHKSVSWYQQVLGQGPQFIFQYYEKEERGRGNFPDRFSARQFPNYSSELNVNALLLGDSALYLCASSHGTGQETQYFGPGTRLLVL.

The chain recombines TRBV6-1 with TRBJ2-1; D is possibly TRBD1 (6 bases). CDR3 size: 14 residues. Germline V CDR1 and CDR2: MNHNS, SASEGT. The germline V and J ends were trimmed by 3 bases and 9 bases, with 15 bases remaining between them. CDR3 nucleotides: TGTGCCAGCAGTGATAACCCGGGGACAATTGAGCAGTTCTTC. Translating it yields CASSDNPGTIEQFF.

This clonotype came up a few times. The V gene is TRBV20-1, the J gene TRBJ2-5; D possibly corresponds to TRBD1 (5 bases). The CDR3 has 14 residues. The V end lost 4 bases, the J end lost 2 bases, and 14 bases lay between the germline ends. Germline assignment: CDR1 DFQATT and CDR2 SNEGSKA (reference sequence). CDR3 loop: CSAIRAGRQETQYF. DNA of the CDR3: TGCAGTGCTATCAGGGCTGGTCGTCAAGAGACCCAGTACTTC.

This clonotype has only a few counts. The genes are TRBV7-8 and TRBJ1-2; D unresolved. This CDR3 region has 14 residues. Trimming took 2 bases from V and 2 from J, leaving 9 bases between them. Germline lookup yields CDR1 SGHVS and CDR2 FQNEAQ. For the CDR3, the DNA is TGTGCCAGCAGCTTATCGGCGGACAACTATGGCTACACCTTC. Encoded protein: CASSLSADNYGYTF.

This clonotype was counted a few times. This rearrangement joins TRBV6-1 to TRBJ2-3; 8 positions match TRBD2. With V trimmed by 6 bases and J by 0 bases, 2 bases remained unmatched. The germline CDR1 and CDR2 sequences are MNHNS and SASEGT. CDR3 length: 14 amino acids. CDR3 DNA sequence: TGTGCCAGCAGAGGCGGGGGGAGCACAGATACGCAGTATTTT. It codes for CASRGGGSTDTQYF.

Comment on this clonotype: A much larger clone is a single base away; this may be a read error. Since no conserved phenylalanine or tryptophan closes the CDR3, a read error is the likely cause. The V and J genes are TRBV12-3 or TRBV12-4 and TRBJ2-5; TRBD1 agrees at 8 bases. The J segment lost 4 bases and the V segment lost 4 bases, leaving 8 bases of the junction unmatched. The CDR3 has 15 amino acids. CDR3 in DNA: TGTGCCAGCAGTTCGGACAGGGATGGGGTAGAGACCCAGTACTAC. Its protein product is CASSSDRDGVETQYY.

There are a few counts of this clonotype. This chain uses TRBV19 with TRBJ2-5; possible D gene TRBD1, 5 bases. V was clipped by 0 bases and J by 5 bases, with 7 bases between them. The CDR3 is 13 amino acids. CDR1 is LNHDA and CDR2 is SQIVND in the germline V gene (reference sequence). Written as DNA, the CDR3 is TGTGCCAGTAGTATAGAGGGGCGGGAGACCCAGTACTTC. Amino acid sequence: CASSIEGRETQYF.

This rearrangement joins TRBV7-9 to TRBJ2-7, with no clear D. This CDR3 has 13 residues. V dropped 2 bases and J dropped 7 bases, with 12 bases sitting between them. Germline assignment: CDR1 SEHNR and CDR2 FQNEAQ (reference sequence). The DNA for the CDR3 is TGTGCCAGCAGCTTAAGCCCCCTCGGTGAGCAGTACTTC. This codes for CASSLSPLGEQYF.

This chain connects TRBV20-1 to TRBJ1-6, with 10 bases identical to TRBD1. The CDR3 is 13 amino acids. Trimming took 4 bases from V and 10 from J; bases not matched to a gene: 4. Germline-derived CDR1 and CDR2 are DFQATT and SNEGSKA (reference sequence). The CDR3 here is CSATGTGDSPLHF. DNA for the CDR3: TGCAGTGCTACTGGGACAGGGGACTCACCCCTCCACTTT.

This clonotype has at least ten counts. This chain connects TRBV12-3 or TRBV12-4 to TRBJ2-1; TRBD2 aligns across 11 bases. V dropped 5 bases and J dropped 5; count of bases not matched to a gene: 8. There are 16 residues in the CDR3. The chain's CDR3 is CASSAPGLAVNNEQFF. CDR3 bases: TGTGCCAGCAGTGCTCCGGGACTAGCGGTTAACAATGAGCAGTTCTTC.

This clonotype was seen at least ten times. This sequence joins TRBV19 and TRBJ2-2; 9 bases line up with TRBD2. V lost 8 bases, J lost 1 base, and 2 bases stayed unmatched. Germline V CDR1 and CDR2: LNHDA, SQIVND (reference sequence). The CDR3 length is 14 residues. Here the CDR3 DNA reads TGTGCCAGTGTGACTAGCGGGAACACCGGGGAGCTGTTTTTT. This codes for CASVTSGNTGELFF.

This clonotype was recorded many times. This chain links TRBV12-3 or TRBV12-4 with TRBJ2-3; D is unresolved. This CDR3 comprises 13 residues. V lost 6 bases, J lost 6 bases, and 13 bases lay in between. The CDR3 bases are TGTGCCAGCAGCGGGCTTTCTAGGGATACGCAGTATTTT. Amino acids: CASSGLSRDTQYF.

The rearrangement links TRBV7-2 to TRBJ2-7; D unclear. The germline V gene encodes CDR1 SGHTA and CDR2 FQGNSA. The CDR3 sequence is 12 residues long. The V and J ends lost 5 bases and 5 bases respectively, with 10 bases between them. CDR3 sequence reads: CASSNYRHEQYF. CDR3 bases: TGTGCCAGCAGCAACTATAGGCACGAGCAGTACTTC.

This clonotype was seen many times. J is TRBJ2-2 and V is TRBV6-2 or TRBV6-3; D is tentatively TRBD1 or TRBD2 (5 bases each). Deletions cut 6 bases from V and 2 bases from J, with 10 bases between. CDR1 is MNHEY and CDR2 is SVGEGT in the germline V gene. This CDR3 has 14 amino acids. In DNA form, the CDR3 reads TGTGCCAGCAGACGGGACGCCAACACCGGGGAGCTGTTTTTT. Residues: CASRRDANTGELFF.

The J gene is TRBJ2-7, the V gene TRBV18; maybe TRBD2 (6 bases). Germline values: CDR1 KGHSH, CDR2 LQKENI. This CDR3 region has 13 residues. V was pared by 0 bases and J by 3 bases, with 6 bases between. CDR3 nucleotides: TGTGCCAGCTCACCACCGGGGGGCTACGAGCAGTACGTC. This translates into CASSPPGGYEQYV.

The gene calls are TRBV25-1 and TRBJ2-3, with unresolved D. The germline gives CDR1 MGHDK, CDR2 SYGVNS. This CDR3 has 13 amino acids. Deletions cut 5 bases from V and 5 bases from J, with 11 bases between. The CDR3 DNA follows: TGTGCCAGCAGTCGAATCTGGGGAGATACGCAGTATTTT. It yields the protein CASSRIWGDTQYF.

This clonotype was detected many times. The chain has TRBV20-1 and TRBJ1-5; 9 nucleotides align to TRBD1. The J segment lost 2 bases and the V segment lost 3 bases, leaving 8 bases of the junction unmatched. Germline V gene lookup returns CDR1 DFQATT and CDR2 SNEGSKA (reference sequence). There are 16 residues in the CDR3. CDR3 DNA sequence: TGCAGTGCTAGTCCCGGGACAGGGTCCCGCAATCAGCCCCAGCATTTT. Residues: CSASPGTGSRNQPQHF.

Remarks on this clonotype: At one boundary the junction diverges from the germline segment, which might be a read error. This sequence joins TRBV20-1 and TRBJ2-2; 9 bases match TRBD1. CDR1 and CDR2 (germline): DFQATT, SNEGSKA (reference sequence). The CDR3 runs 14 residues. The CDR3 is CSARRTGGVGELVF. CDR3 DNA sequence: TGCAGTGCTAGACGCACAGGGGGCGTCGGGGAGCTGGTTTTT.

At least ten counts were recorded for this clonotype. The J gene is TRBJ2-1, the V gene TRBV12-3 or TRBV12-4; TRBD2 agrees at 9 bases. V dropped 6 bases and J dropped 8; count of bases not matched to a gene: 11. There are 15 residues in the CDR3. CDR3 residues: CASSRAGTSIDEQFF. CDR3 bases: TGTGCCAGCAGCCGTGCCGGGACTAGCATCGATGAGCAGTTCTTC.